Shown below are 26 T cell receptor beta chains from a single sample sequenced in a study of shared clonotypes between healthy human individuals. Method: immunoSEQ multiplex PCR; TCRdb's copy keeps in-frame clones and lacks some. The sample records approximately 530,000 clones, less than 96% being singletons. Sequenced input: naive CD4+ T cells sorted from blood. Subset reported: CD45RA+ positively selected. The source is a young woman in good health.

Comments on this clone: Its ends do not fully match the called genes, so a read error is possible. The chain is built from TRBV7-9 and TRBJ2-7; the D is unclear. CDR1 SEHNR and CDR2 FQNEAQ come from the germline V gene (reference sequence). The CDR3 runs 11 residues. In DNA, the CDR3 is TGTGCCAGCAGCTTCCCTACCTCGAAAATATTC. Amino acid sequence: CASSFPTSKIF.

The CDR3 DNA reads TGTGCCAGCAGCTTGCAGGGGGGCTACGAGCAGTACTTC. It specifies CASSLQGGYEQYF. The chain combines TRBV7-9 with TRBJ2-5; possibly TRBD1 for D (7 bases). The J call is doubtful: the DNA matches TRBJ2-7 better. Germline lookup yields CDR1 SEHNR and CDR2 FQNEAQ (reference sequence). The CDR3 extends over 13 amino acids.

The V and J genes are TRBV11-2 and TRBJ2-7; TRBD2 matches 7 bases. There are 15 residues in the CDR3. V was clipped by 1 base and J by 0 bases; unmatched bases: 3. Germline assignment: CDR1 SGHAT and CDR2 FQNNGV. The CDR3 protein is CASSLVGLDSYEQYF. The CDR3 bases are TGTGCCAGCAGCTTAGTTGGACTAGACTCCTACGAGCAGTACTTC.

V usage is TRBV27 and J usage is TRBJ2-2; D is unclear. Trimming cost V 6 bases and J 7 bases, with 21 bases left between them. The CDR3 runs 16 residues. The germline V gene encodes CDR1 MNHEY and CDR2 SMNVEV (reference sequence). The CDR3 DNA is TGTGCCAGCAGGGGGTTACTACGGGCCCCGGGCGGGGAGCTGTTTTTT. The encoded protein is CASRGLLRAPGGELFF.

The chain uses TRBV10-1 and TRBJ1-4, with 7 bases that match TRBD1. The CDR3 sequence is 14 residues long. J gave up 5 bases and V 5 bases, and 5 bases lay outside the gene matches. Germline values: CDR1 WNHNN, CDR2 SYGVQD (reference sequence). DNA for the CDR3: TGCGCCAGCAGTCCGGGACAGAAAAATGAAAAACTGTTTTTT. Its protein product is CASSPGQKNEKLFF.

The CDR3 reads CASSWGATNQPQHF. The CDR3 nucleotides are TGTGCCAGCAGTTGGGGGGCCACAAATCAGCCCCAGCATTTT. The chain is built from TRBV6-1 and TRBJ1-5; tentatively, D is TRBD1 (6 bases). Trimming stripped 5 bases from V and 4 bases from J, with 12 bases between. The CDR3 has 14 residues. Germline assignment: CDR1 MNHNS and CDR2 SASEGT.

The chain has TRBV6-5 and TRBJ2-5; D uncertain. Per the germline V gene, CDR1 is MNHEY and CDR2 is SVGAGI. The CDR3 loop spans 14 amino acids. Trimming took 6 bases from V and 3 from J, leaving 14 bases between them. For the CDR3, the DNA is TGTGCCAGCAGAGGATACAGTGGCAAAGAGACCCAGTACTTC. It encodes CASRGYSGKETQYF.

The chain uses TRBV5-1 and TRBJ2-7, with TRBD2 identical over 8 bases. Germline values: CDR1 SGHRS, CDR2 YFSETQ. CDR3 size: 15 residues. The ends lost 4 bases at V and 0 bases at J; junction bases unmatched: 6. The DNA of the CDR3 is TGCGCCAGCAGCCCCACTAGCGGAACCTCCTACGAGCAGTACTTC. This encodes CASSPTSGTSYEQYF.

The chain joins TRBV18 to TRBJ2-1; 13 nucleotides align to TRBD2. The V and J ends lost 4 bases and 9 bases, in that order; junction bases with no gene match: 12. The CDR3 sequence is 17 residues long. The germline CDR1 and CDR2 sequences are KGHSH and LQKENI. CDR3 sequence: CASSLNRLAGGTSEQFF. The DNA for the CDR3 is TGTGCCAGCTCACTAAACCGACTAGCGGGAGGAACAAGTGAGCAGTTCTTC.

This chain connects TRBV28 to TRBJ1-2; 7 nucleotides match TRBD1. This CDR3 has 15 residues. From germline, CDR1 is MDHEN and CDR2 SYDVKM. V lost 5 bases, J lost 4 bases, and 10 bases stayed unmatched. The CDR3 reads CASSAHPTGTYGYTF. CDR3 DNA sequence: TGTGCCAGCAGTGCGCACCCGACAGGGACCTATGGCTACACCTTC.

The gene calls are TRBV10-2 and TRBJ2-3; D might be TRBD2 (5 bases). The V end lost 0 bases, the J end lost 4 bases, and 8 bases lay between the germline ends. CDR3 length equals 14 residues. The V gene's germline CDR1 is WSHSY and CDR2 SAAADI. This chain's CDR3 is CASSESGVSDTQYF. Written as DNA, the CDR3 is TGCGCCAGCAGTGAGTCGGGAGTATCAGATACGCAGTATTTT.

J is TRBJ2-7 and V is TRBV5-1; D may match TRBD1 or TRBD2 (5 bases each). CDR3 size: 15 residues. Germline V gene sequence: CDR1 SGHRS, CDR2 YFSETQ. Trimming left V 0 bases short and J 5 bases short, with 15 bases between. CDR3 loop: CASSLGGDGIDEQYF. The CDR3 nucleotides are TGCGCCAGCAGCTTGGGAGGGGATGGTATCGACGAGCAGTACTTC.

The chain employs TRBV7-6 and TRBJ1-1; TRBD1 is a possible D gene (6 bases). The CDR3 totals 15 residues. Trimming removed 2 bases from V and 6 bases from J, with 16 bases in between. Germline V CDR1 and CDR2: SGHVS, FNYEAQ. The CDR3 coding sequence is TGTGCCAGCAGCTTAAAAGGAGCGAACAGGGCTGAAGCTTTCTTT. Encoded protein: CASSLKGANRAEAFF.

The chain is built from TRBV7-9 and TRBJ1-6; maybe TRBD1 (6 bases). The V end lost 6 bases, the J end lost 6 bases, and 15 bases lay between the germline ends. There are 15 residues in the CDR3. Per the germline V gene, CDR1 is SEHNR and CDR2 is FQNEAQ (reference sequence). The CDR3 bases are TGTGCCAGCAGTCGAACAGGGTCCGGTAATTCACCCCTCCACTTT. Its protein is CASSRTGSGNSPLHF.

This chain uses TRBV7-9 with TRBJ2-7; D gene unclear. V lost 2 bases and J 2 bases, leaving 10 bases between the germline ends. The CDR3 has 14 residues. CDR1 is SEHNR, CDR2 FQNEAQ, per germline (reference sequence). The CDR3 spells CASSLMGMAYEQYF. The CDR3 DNA reads as TGTGCCAGCAGCTTAATGGGGATGGCCTACGAGCAGTACTTC.

The rearrangement uses TRBV16 and TRBJ2-2; 7 nucleotides align to TRBD1. Germline V CDR1 and CDR2: KGHSY, FQNENV. CDR3 length: 16 amino acids. With 1 base clipped from V and 0 bases from J, the junction kept 2 bases outside the gene matches. CDR3 region: CASSQLGTANTGELFF. CDR3 bases: TGTGCCAGCAGCCAATTAGGGACAGCGAACACCGGGGAGCTGTTTTTT.

The chain employs TRBV6-5 and TRBJ2-5, with D uncertain. V was clipped by 5 bases and J by 4 bases, with 14 bases between them. CDR3 size: 14 residues. Germline V CDR1 and CDR2: MNHEY, SVGAGI. The CDR3 reads CASSRPTWGETQYF. The CDR3 DNA sequence: TGTGCCAGCAGTAGACCTACGTGGGGAGAGACCCAGTACTTC.

V is TRBV10-1 and J is TRBJ2-2; 11 bases align to TRBD2. The germline CDR1 and CDR2 sequences are WNHNN and SYGVQD (reference sequence). Trimming at V came to 4 bases and at J to 0 bases, leaving 4 bases not matched to a gene. CDR3 length: 17 amino acids. CDR3 nucleotides: TGCGCCAGCAGTGCCACTAGCGGGAGAGCGAACACCGGGGAGCTGTTTTTT. It yields the protein CASSATSGRANTGELFF.

The chain uses TRBV5-4 and TRBJ2-2; a weak D match, TRBD2 (6 bases). The CDR3 runs 15 residues. Trimming took 0 bases from V and 6 from J, leaving 12 bases between them. Germline V lookup: CDR1 SGHNT, CDR2 YYREEE (reference sequence). Here the CDR3 reads CASSLVSWRAGELFF. CDR3 coding DNA: TGTGCCAGCAGCTTGGTTTCGTGGAGGGCCGGGGAGCTGTTTTTT.

This clone has just one count. The V gene is TRBV2, the J gene TRBJ2-1; D uncertain. Germline V CDR1 and CDR2: SNHLY, FYNNEI. Trimming cost V 7 bases and J 1 base, with 5 bases left between them. This CDR3 has 12 residues. The CDR3 nucleotides read TGTGCCAGCAAAGGATCCTACAATGAGCAGTTCTTC. Translated: CASKGSYNEQFF.

This chain links TRBV5-4 with TRBJ1-2; 7 nucleotides match TRBD1. Looked up from germline, CDR1 is SGHNT and CDR2 is YYREEE (reference sequence). V was clipped by 4 bases and J by 3 bases; unmatched bases: 6. The CDR3 has 14 residues. The CDR3 region has the DNA TGTGCCAGCAGCCGCGGACAGGCGGACTATGGCTACACCTTC. Translation: CASSRGQADYGYTF.

V is TRBV9 and J is TRBJ2-1, with D possibly TRBD2 on 5 matching bases. Germline V gene data show CDR1 as SGDLS and CDR2 as YYNGEE. V was shortened by 0 bases and J by 2 bases, with 9 bases between the two germline ends. The CDR3 covers 15 residues. Here the CDR3 DNA reads TGTGCCAGCAGCGTAGGAGGGTTGACCTACAATGAGCAGTTCTTC. Translating gives CASSVGGLTYNEQFF.

The chain has TRBV5-4 and TRBJ2-3; 8 nucleotides line up with TRBD2. J was trimmed by 7 bases and V by 5 bases; bases with no gene match: 12. The CDR3 runs to 15 residues. CDR1 SGHNT and CDR2 YYREEE come from the germline V gene (reference sequence). CDR3 sequence (DNA): TGTGCCAGCAGTCGGCTCAGCGGGAGTGGTAATACGCAGTATTTT. Translating gives CASSRLSGSGNTQYF.

The rearrangement joins TRBV28 to TRBJ2-7; TRBD1 or TRBD2 may be the D gene (5 bases each). This CDR3 contains 14 residues. In germline, CDR1 is MDHEN, CDR2 SYDVKM. V dropped 6 bases and J dropped 4 bases, with 16 bases sitting between them. CDR3 nucleotides: TGTGCCAGCAGCCCTGGGACGGCTTCTTACGAGCAGTACTTC. Its translation is CASSPGTASYEQYF.

The genes are TRBV15 and TRBJ1-1; D remains unclear. The germline V gene encodes CDR1 LNHNV and CDR2 YYDKDF (reference sequence). The CDR3 is 16 amino acids. V was trimmed by 1 base and J by 1 base, leaving 13 bases between them. CDR3 protein: CATSRAPQLRNTEAFF. The CDR3 region has the DNA TGTGCCACCAGCAGAGCCCCCCAACTAAGGAACACTGAAGCTTTCTTT.

This chain uses TRBV28 with TRBJ2-3; 9 nucleotides agree with TRBD2. The CDR3 spans 16 residues. Germline lookup yields CDR1 MDHEN and CDR2 SYDVKM. V dropped 3 bases and J dropped 4; count of bases not matched to a gene: 8. The CDR3 bases are TGTGCCAGCAGTTTTATGGCGGGAGGGCCGCCAGATACGCAGTATTTT. This codes for CASSFMAGGPPDTQYF.